These 26 T cell receptor beta chains were all obtained from the same sample, sequenced in a study of blood T cell repertoires in COVID-19. The repertoire was sequenced with immunoSEQ multiplex PCR; TCRdb's copy has only in-frame clones and lacks some. The sample shows 300,000 to 400,000 clones, around 86% of them seen only once. Input material: PBMCs or T cells enriched from blood (not recorded which). The receptors here all came from a woman aged 40-49 years with acute COVID-19.

The rearrangement joins TRBV10-3 to TRBJ2-1; 9 bases are shared with TRBD2. This CDR3 is built from 16 residues. Looked up from germline, CDR1 is ENHRY and CDR2 is SYGVKD. The chain's CDR3 is CATGATSGPPGNEQFF. As DNA, the CDR3 is TGTGCGACGGGCGCCACTAGCGGGCCCCCAGGGAATGAGCAGTTCTTC.

The sample holds one count of this clone. V usage is TRBV19 and J usage is TRBJ2-7; 9 bases are shared with TRBD1. The CDR3 loop spans 15 amino acids. Trimming at V came to 3 bases and at J to 5 bases, leaving 8 bases not matched to a gene. The V gene's germline CDR1 is LNHDA and CDR2 SQIVND (reference sequence). CDR3 in amino acids: CASSMGTGLYDEQYF. The CDR3 DNA follows: TGTGCCAGTAGTATGGGGACAGGGTTGTACGACGAGCAGTACTTC.

The chain links TRBV6-2 or TRBV6-3 to TRBJ1-2; 9 nucleotides line up with TRBD1. Trimming took 4 bases from V and 6 from J; bases not matched to a gene: 3. CDR1 is MNHEY, CDR2 SVGEGT, per germline. This CDR3 is built from 13 residues. CDR3 nucleotide sequence: TGTGCCAGCAGTTTCACAGGGGGCCATGGCTACACCTTC. This sequence encodes CASSFTGGHGYTF.

This clone was seen just once. This chain uses TRBV18 with TRBJ2-3; D is ambiguous. Germline-derived CDR1 and CDR2 are KGHSH and LQKENI. CDR3 length equals 14 residues. Trimming stripped 3 bases from V and 4 bases from J, with 11 bases between. The chain's CDR3 is CASSPPRSADTQYF. The CDR3, as DNA: TGTGCCAGCTCACCGCCTCGAAGCGCAGATACGCAGTATTTT. Variable domain in full (rest from reference TRBV18 and TRBJ2-3): NAGVMQNPRHLVRRRGQEARLRCSPMKGHSHVYWYRQLPEEGLKFMVYLQKENIIDESGMPKERFSAEFPKEGPSILRIQQVVRGDSAAYFCASSPPRSADTQYFGPGTRLTVL.

The V call is TRBV6-5, the J call TRBJ1-4; 7 nucleotides align to TRBD1. Germline V lookup: CDR1 MNHEY, CDR2 SVGAGI. Trimming removed 6 bases from V and 8 bases from J; junction bases left unmatched: 9. The CDR3 extends over 14 amino acids. CDR3 in DNA: TGTGCCAGCAGATGGACATCCAGGGGGGAAAAACTGTTTTTT. This encodes CASRWTSRGEKLFF.

The chain is built from TRBV9 and TRBJ2-1, with TRBD2 matching over 8 bases. The CDR3 has 14 amino acids. J gave up 8 bases and V 0 bases, and 4 bases lay outside the gene matches. CDR1 and CDR2 (germline): SGDLS, YYNGEE. The DNA of the CDR3 is TGTGCCAGCAGCGTAGGGTTTAGCGGGGATGAGCAGTTCTTC. Protein product: CASSVGFSGDEQFF.

J is TRBJ1-2 and V is TRBV5-6; TRBD1 might be the D (5 bases). Germline CDR1 reads SGHDT; CDR2 reads YYEEEE. The CDR3 totals 14 residues. V lost 1 base to trimming and J lost 2 bases, with 9 bases between them. The CDR3 reads CASSLTGTNYGYTF. The CDR3 DNA follows: TGTGCCAGCAGCTTGACAGGAACGAACTATGGCTACACCTTC.

The CDR3 region is CASSYRDRYGYTF. The CDR3 DNA reads as TGTGCCAGCAGTTACCGGGACAGATATGGCTACACCTTC. The genes are TRBV6-5 and TRBJ1-2; 7 bases match TRBD1. V was pared by 2 bases and J by 5 bases, with 2 bases of the junction left unmatched. CDR1 and CDR2 (germline): MNHEY, SVGAGI. CDR3 length: 13 residues.

The chain recombines TRBV6-4 with TRBJ2-7; perhaps TRBD2 as D (6 bases). Germline CDR1 MRHNA, CDR2 SNTAGT. Trimming took 5 bases from V and 6 from J, leaving 14 bases between them. The CDR3 runs to 13 residues. CDR3 sequence reads: CASSSFGGGEQYF. CDR3 coding DNA: TGTGCCAGCAGTAGCTTCGGGGGAGGCGAGCAGTACTTC.

The J gene is TRBJ2-3, the V gene TRBV7-7, with no clear D. The V gene's germline CDR1 is SSHAT and CDR2 FNYEAQ (reference sequence). V lost 5 bases and J 0 bases, leaving 12 bases between the germline ends. The CDR3 runs 15 residues. As DNA, the CDR3 is TGTGCCAGCAGCCCCGGTTCGTCTAGCACAGATACGCAGTATTTT. Translation: CASSPGSSSTDTQYF.

The chain is built from TRBV5-1 and TRBJ2-7, with 8 nucleotides matching TRBD1. CDR3 length equals 13 residues. V was pared by 6 bases and J by 3 bases, with 5 bases of the junction left unmatched. Germline-derived CDR1 and CDR2 are SGHRS and YFSETQ. In DNA form, the CDR3 reads TGCGCCAGCACCGCCGGACAGGGCTACGAGCAGTACTTC. Protein: CASTAGQGYEQYF.

The genes are TRBV27 and TRBJ1-2; D may be TRBD1 (6 bases). V was shortened by 4 bases and J by 2 bases, with 17 bases between the two germline ends. Germline V gene data show CDR1 as MNHEY and CDR2 as SMNVEV (reference sequence). There are 16 residues in the CDR3. CDR3: CASSSLMQGINYGYTF. The CDR3 bases are TGTGCCAGCAGTTCCTTGATGCAGGGGATCAACTATGGCTACACCTTC.

CDR3 nucleotide sequence: TGTGCCAGCAGCTTATATGGCCTCAATCAGCCCCAGCATTTT. Its translation is CASSLYGLNQPQHF. The chain has TRBV7-2 and TRBJ1-5, with D hard to call. CDR3 length: 14 residues. Trimming pared 2 bases from V and 3 bases from J, leaving 8 bases between. Germline V lookup: CDR1 SGHTA, CDR2 FQGNSA.

This clone was counted a few times. The chain employs TRBV7-2 and TRBJ1-2; TRBD1 is a possible D gene (6 bases). V was trimmed by 3 bases and J by 7 bases, leaving 12 bases between them. Germline-derived CDR1 and CDR2 are SGHTA and FQGNSA. This CDR3 spans 13 amino acids. CDR3 DNA sequence: TGTGCCAGCAGCTTCGTACAGACAGGTGGCTACACCTTC. Residues: CASSFVQTGGYTF.

This clone is a singleton in its sample. The J gene is TRBJ2-7, the V gene TRBV5-5, with TRBD1 identical over 7 bases. V lost 1 base, J lost 1 base, and 11 bases stayed unmatched. The CDR3 length is 17 residues. Germline V gives CDR1 SGHKS, CDR2 YYEKEE (reference sequence). The CDR3 protein is CASSLLIRDRRSYEQYF. Written as DNA, the CDR3 is TGTGCCAGCAGCTTGCTTATCCGGGACAGACGGTCCTACGAGCAGTACTTC. The whole variable domain, filled in from reference TRBV5-5 and TRBJ2-7, reads DAGVTQSPTHLIKTRGQQVTLRCSPISGHKSVSWYQQVLGQGPQFIFQYYEKEERGRGNFPDRFSARQFPNYSSELNVNALLLGDSALYLCASSLLIRDRRSYEQYFGPGTRLTVT.

DNA of the CDR3: TGTGCCAGCAGTATCGACAGGGGAGTAGGTCAGCCCCAGCATTTT. It codes for CASSIDRGVGQPQHF. The gene calls are TRBV6-2 or TRBV6-3 and TRBJ1-5; 8 nucleotides agree with TRBD1. This CDR3 has 15 amino acids. CDR1 is MNHEY, CDR2 SVGEGT, per germline. Trimming removed 5 bases from V and 6 bases from J; junction bases left unmatched: 9.

The genes are TRBV7-9 and TRBJ1-3, with D hard to call. CDR1 and CDR2 from the germline V gene are SEHNR and FQNEAQ (reference sequence). V lost 5 bases, J lost 0 bases, and 8 bases lay in between. CDR3 length equals 14 residues. The CDR3 DNA reads TGTGCCAGCAGCCCGAGTGTCTCTGGAAACACCATATATTTT. Translated: CASSPSVSGNTIYF.

The chain is built from TRBV19 and TRBJ2-1, with D perhaps TRBD2 (5 bases). There are 13 residues in the CDR3. Trimming removed 6 bases at V and 5 bases at J, with 11 bases between. The germline gives CDR1 LNHDA, CDR2 SQIVND (reference sequence). The CDR3 loop reads CASRTGKDNEQFF. CDR3 nucleotides: TGTGCCAGTAGAACGGGAAAGGACAATGAGCAGTTCTTC.

In its sample, this clone was seen once. The V gene is TRBV4-1, the J gene TRBJ2-5; the match to TRBD2 covers 12 bases. Germline V gene data show CDR1 as MGHRA and CDR2 as YSYEKL. V shed 3 bases and J 1 base; nucleotides not matched to a gene: 6. The CDR3 has 17 residues. The CDR3 region has the DNA TGCGCCAGCAGCCACCCCGGACTAGCGGGGCTCCAAGAGACCCAGTACTTC. Translation: CASSHPGLAGLQETQYF.

The gene calls are TRBV18 and TRBJ1-5; TRBD1 might be the D (6 bases). Germline V gene data show CDR1 as KGHSH and CDR2 as LQKENI. Trimming cost V 4 bases and J 4 bases, with 11 bases left between them. The CDR3 covers 14 residues. The CDR3 nucleotides are TGTGCCAGCTCACTTACAGGGTCGAATCAGCCCCAGCATTTT. This gives the protein CASSLTGSNQPQHF.

This chain joins TRBV7-9 and TRBJ1-5, with D maybe TRBD1 (5 bases). This CDR3 is 16 amino acids long. In germline, CDR1 is SEHNR, CDR2 FQNEAQ (reference sequence). Deletions cut 4 bases from V and 5 bases from J, with 18 bases between. This CDR3 reads CASSSGMGPVDQPQHF. The CDR3 DNA reads as TGTGCCAGCAGCTCAGGGATGGGGCCCGTCGATCAGCCCCAGCATTTT.

J is TRBJ1-3 and V is TRBV6-5, with D possibly matching TRBD1 (6 bases). This CDR3 comprises 14 residues. Germline lookup yields CDR1 MNHEY and CDR2 SVGAGI. V gave up 4 bases and J gave up 1 base, with 8 bases separating them. The CDR3: CASSFTGSGNTIYF. The CDR3 DNA sequence: TGTGCCAGCAGTTTTACAGGGTCTGGAAACACCATATATTTT.

V and J are TRBV15 and TRBJ2-1, with no clear D. This CDR3 is 17 amino acids long. The germline V gene encodes CDR1 LNHNV and CDR2 YYDKDF (reference sequence). The V end lost 3 bases, the J end lost 0 bases, and 15 bases lay between the germline ends. DNA of the CDR3: TGTGCCACCAGCAGTGTTCAACACCGGAGCTCCTACAATGAGCAGTTCTTC. Amino acids: CATSSVQHRSSYNEQFF.

V and J are TRBV2 and TRBJ2-1, with TRBD1 matching 9 bases. Germline loops: CDR1 SNHLY, CDR2 FYNNEI. Trimming at V came to 2 bases and at J to 5 bases, leaving 7 bases not matched to a gene. CDR3 size: 16 residues. The chain's CDR3 is CASSERTGGYDNEQFF. The CDR3 DNA reads as TGTGCCAGCAGTGAACGCACAGGGGGCTATGACAATGAGCAGTTCTTC.

This chain links TRBV15 with TRBJ1-5; no clear D gene. The CDR3 has 17 residues. Per germline, CDR1 LNHNV and CDR2 YYDKDF (reference sequence). V lost 2 bases to trimming and J lost 0 bases, with 14 bases between them. DNA for the CDR3: TGTGCCACCAGCAGAACTCCGCTGCACGTTAGCAATCAGCCCCAGCATTTT. Residues: CATSRTPLHVSNQPQHF.

The chain uses TRBV6-5 and TRBJ2-5, with 9 bases lining up with TRBD1. This CDR3 is 13 amino acids long. In germline, CDR1 is MNHEY, CDR2 SVGAGI. The junction had 4 bases not matched to a gene; V was cut back by 6 bases and J by 5 bases. The CDR3 bases are TGTGCCAGCAGCAGAGGACAGGGGGAGACCCAGTACTTC. Protein: CASSRGQGETQYF.